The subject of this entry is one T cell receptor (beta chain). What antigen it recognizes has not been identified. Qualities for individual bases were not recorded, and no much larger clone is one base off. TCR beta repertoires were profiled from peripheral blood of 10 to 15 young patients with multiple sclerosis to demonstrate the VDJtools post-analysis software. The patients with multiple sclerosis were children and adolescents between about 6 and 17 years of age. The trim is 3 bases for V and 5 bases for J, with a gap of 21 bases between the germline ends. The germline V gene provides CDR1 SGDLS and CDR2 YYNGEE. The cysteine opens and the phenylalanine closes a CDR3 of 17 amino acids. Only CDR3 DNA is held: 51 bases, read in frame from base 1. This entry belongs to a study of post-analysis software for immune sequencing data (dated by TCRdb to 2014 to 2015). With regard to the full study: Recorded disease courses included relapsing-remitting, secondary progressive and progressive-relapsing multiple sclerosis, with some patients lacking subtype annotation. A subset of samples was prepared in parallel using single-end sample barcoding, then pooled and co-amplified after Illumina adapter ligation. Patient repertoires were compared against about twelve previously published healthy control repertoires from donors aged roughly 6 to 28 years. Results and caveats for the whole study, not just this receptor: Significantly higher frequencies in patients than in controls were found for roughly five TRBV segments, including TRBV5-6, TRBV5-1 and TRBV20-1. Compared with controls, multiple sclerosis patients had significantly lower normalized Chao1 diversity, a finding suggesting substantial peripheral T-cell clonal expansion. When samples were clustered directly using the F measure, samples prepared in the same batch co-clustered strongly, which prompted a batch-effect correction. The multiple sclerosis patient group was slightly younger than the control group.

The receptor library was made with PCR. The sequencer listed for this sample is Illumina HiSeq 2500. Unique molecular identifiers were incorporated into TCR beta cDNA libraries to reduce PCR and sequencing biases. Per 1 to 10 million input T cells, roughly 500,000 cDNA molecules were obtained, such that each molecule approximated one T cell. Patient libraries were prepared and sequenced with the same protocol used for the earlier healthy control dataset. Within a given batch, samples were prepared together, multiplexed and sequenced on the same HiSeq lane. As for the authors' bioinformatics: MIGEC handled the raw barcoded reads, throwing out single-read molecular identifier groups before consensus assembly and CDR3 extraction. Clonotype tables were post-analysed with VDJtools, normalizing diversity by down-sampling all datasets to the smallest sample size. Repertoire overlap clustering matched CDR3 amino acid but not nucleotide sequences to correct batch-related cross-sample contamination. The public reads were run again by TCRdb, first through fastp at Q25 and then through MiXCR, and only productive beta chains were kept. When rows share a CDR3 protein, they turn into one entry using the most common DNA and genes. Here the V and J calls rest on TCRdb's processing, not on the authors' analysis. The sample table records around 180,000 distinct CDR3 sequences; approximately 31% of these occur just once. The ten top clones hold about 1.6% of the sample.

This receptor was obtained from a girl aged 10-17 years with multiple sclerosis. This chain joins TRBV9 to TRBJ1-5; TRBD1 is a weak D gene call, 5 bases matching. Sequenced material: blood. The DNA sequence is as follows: TGTGCCAGCAGCGCGCCGGGACGAGGAGGGGCAGATCAGCCCCAGCATTTT. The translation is CASSAPGRGGADQPQHF.